The 2 T cell receptor beta chains in this list originate from one sample, sequenced in a study of CD8 T cells in ankylosing spondylitis. Via MiXCR, TCRdb re-called the 5' RACE reads, giving one row per CDR3 protein. The sample yields fewer than 180,000 distinct CDR3 sequences, around 43% seen once. The specimen sequenced was synovial fluid, either unsorted or a sorted T cell fraction (not recorded which). The receptors were sampled from a male donor with ankylosing spondylitis.

The chain uses TRBV6-1 and TRBJ1-1, with no clear D. Trimming took 1 base from V and 3 from J, leaving 12 bases between them. The germline V gene has CDR1 MNHNS and CDR2 SASEGT. CDR3 size: 15 residues. This chain's CDR3 is CASSEESFADTEAFF. CDR3 bases: TGTGCCAGCAGTGAAGAGAGTTTTGCAGACACTGAAGCTTTCTTT.

The V and J genes are TRBV20-1 and TRBJ2-1; D is uncertain. V was pared by 5 bases and J by 9 bases, with 26 bases between. Germline CDR1 and CDR2: DFQATT and SNEGSKA (reference sequence). This CDR3 spans 16 amino acids. CDR3: CSAWGKSAHNWGEQFF. The DNA for the CDR3 is TGCAGTGCTTGGGGAAAGTCGGCCCACAACTGGGGTGAGCAGTTCTTC.